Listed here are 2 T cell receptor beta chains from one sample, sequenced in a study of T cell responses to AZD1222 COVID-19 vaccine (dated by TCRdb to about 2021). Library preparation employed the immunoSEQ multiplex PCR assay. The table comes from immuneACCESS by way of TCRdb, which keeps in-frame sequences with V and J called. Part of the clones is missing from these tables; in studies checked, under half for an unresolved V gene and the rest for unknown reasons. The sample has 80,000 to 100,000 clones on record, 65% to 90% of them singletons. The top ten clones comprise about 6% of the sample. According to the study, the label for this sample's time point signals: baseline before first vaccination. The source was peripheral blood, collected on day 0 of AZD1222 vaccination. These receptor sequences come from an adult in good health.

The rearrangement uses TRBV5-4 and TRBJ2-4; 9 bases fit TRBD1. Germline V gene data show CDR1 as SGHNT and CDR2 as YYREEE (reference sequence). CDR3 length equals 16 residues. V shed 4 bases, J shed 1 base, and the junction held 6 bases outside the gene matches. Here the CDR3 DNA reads TGTGCCAGCAGCAGCCCGGGACAGGGTGCCAAAAACATTCAGTACTTC. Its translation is CASSSPGQGAKNIQYF.

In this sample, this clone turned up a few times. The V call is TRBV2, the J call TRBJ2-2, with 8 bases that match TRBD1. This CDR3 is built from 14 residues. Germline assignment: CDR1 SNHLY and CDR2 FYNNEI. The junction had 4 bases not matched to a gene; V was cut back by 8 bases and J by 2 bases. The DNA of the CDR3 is TGTGCCAGCGAAGGGACAGGAAACACCGGGGAGCTGTTTTTT. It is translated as CASEGTGNTGELFF. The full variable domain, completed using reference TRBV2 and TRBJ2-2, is EPEVTQTPSHQVTQMGQEVILRCVPISNHLYFYWYRQILGQKVEFLVSFYNNEISEKSEIFDDQFSVERPDGSNFTLKIRSTKLEDSAMYFCASEGTGNTGELFFGEGSRLTVL.